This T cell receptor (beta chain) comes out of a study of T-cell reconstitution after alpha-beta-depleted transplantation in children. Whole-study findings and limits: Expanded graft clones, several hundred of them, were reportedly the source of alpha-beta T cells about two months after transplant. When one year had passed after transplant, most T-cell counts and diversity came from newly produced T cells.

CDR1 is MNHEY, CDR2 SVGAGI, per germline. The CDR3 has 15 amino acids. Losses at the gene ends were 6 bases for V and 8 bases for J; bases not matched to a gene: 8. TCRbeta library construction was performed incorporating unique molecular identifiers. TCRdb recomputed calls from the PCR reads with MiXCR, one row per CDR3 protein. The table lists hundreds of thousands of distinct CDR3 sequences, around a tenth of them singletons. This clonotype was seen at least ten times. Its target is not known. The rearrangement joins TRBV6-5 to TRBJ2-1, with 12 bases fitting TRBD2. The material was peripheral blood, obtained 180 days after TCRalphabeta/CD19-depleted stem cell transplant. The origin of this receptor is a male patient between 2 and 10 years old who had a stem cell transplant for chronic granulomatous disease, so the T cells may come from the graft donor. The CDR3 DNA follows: TGTGCCAGCAGCTCCCGCCTAGCGGGGGGGCATGAGCAGTTCTTC. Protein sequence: CASSSRLAGGHEQFF.